These T cell receptor beta chains were read from a single sample in a study of blood T cells in healthy people across ages. TCRdb fed the 5' RACE reads into MiXCR, producing one record per CDR3 protein. The repertoire consists of roughly 680,000 distinct CDR3 sequences, with 45% to 60% occurring once and the leading ten covering about 13%. Input material: blood. These receptors originate from a woman older than 75 in good health. CDR3s include the opening cysteine and the closing phenylalanine or tryptophan. Expanded clones get a size class; other rows say once, few or many, or leave the size out.

abundance	v_gene	CDR3aa
.	TRBV24-1	CATSAGITYEQYF
.	TRBV2	CASNEQRSPYNEQFF
.	TRBV6-1	CASSEAGTGAKNIQYF
.	TRBV7-9	CASSLGGTGWETQYF
many	TRBV6-1	CASNLVGTGGYEQYF
.	TRBV7-2	CASSLVPGAYNEQYF
many	TRBV20-1	CSAREGAGSETQYF
.	TRBV30	CAWSPRTSGSGQFF
.	TRBV5-6	CASSYRDTSTDTQYF
many	TRBV12-3/TRBV12-4	CASLYRGLTDTQYF
.	TRBV29-1	CSVAGQMTGNEQFF
.	TRBV7-2	CASSFVAGGGSTDTQYF
.	TRBV5-1	CASSPTAGAYSYEQYF
.	TRBV20-1	CSARKGLAGGWSTGELFF
many	TRBV6-6	CASSYGQATTDTQYF
few	TRBV5-5	CASSVQGTMNTEAFF
few	TRBV11-2	CASSFSQGTNYGYTF
.	TRBV5-1	CASSLAAGWTGELFF
few	TRBV5-5	CASSRDSVNYGYTF
.	TRBV7-6	CASSLVRTGVGGANVLTF
many	TRBV7-2	CASSGAWDLSYNEQFF
.	TRBV7-9	CASSFRAGSSYNEQYF
.	TRBV9	CASSVYRTRETQYF
.	TRBV24-1	CATTRISRASRSSEQFF
.	TRBV6-6	CATKRDNSGNTIYF
few	TRBV6-1	CASNPGTGTYEQYF
many	TRBV18	CASSPPQVHEQFF
.	TRBV12-3/TRBV12-4	CASSRPGVVETQYF
.	TRBV5-1	CASIRTGTDTQYF
many	TRBV5-6	CASSITTGTGLYGYTF
.	TRBV5-5	CASSLPGGKQETQYF
.	TRBV7-8	CASSFKERETQYF
.	TRBV6-1	CATKTSGRIVFYEQYF
.	TRBV7-3	CASSKTGVERGELFF
.	TRBV7-6	CASSPRDRGRDGYTF
many	TRBV27	CASSPQFF
.	TRBV10-3	CAISTTGRVVSSYNEQFF
.	TRBV19	CVSSISGSGNEQFF
.	TRBV21-1	CARAFQGARREKEKDTQYF
few	TRBV7-2	CASSLVAGRNEQFF
.	TRBV5-1	CASSRTTQETQYF
many	TRBV28	CASSDQGSSYEQYF
.	TRBV9	CASSVGDGLAEEQFF
.	TRBV7-3	CASSRSPGGSSYNEQFF
.	TRBV20-1	CSAKTSGLGGEQFF
.	TRBV29-1	CSVRALLRDNEQFF
.	TRBV7-2	CASSLWGQGSDEQFF
few	TRBV11-2	CASSLNRRGGVWNEQFF
.	TRBV9	CASSVTGASTDTQYF